The 10 T cell receptor beta chains given below trace back to one sample, sequenced in a study of T cell repertoires in cytomegalovirus infection. These receptors are not linked to any known antigen. TCRdb re-derived calls from the reads in MiXCR, one entry per CDR3 protein. The sample shows around 710,000 distinct CDR3 sequences, around 29% of them seen only once. The input for sequencing was cultured CD8+ T cells from PBMCs, taken from culture after CMV antigen stimulation. The receptors shown here come from a human donor in good health (CMV status not recorded). Some clones in this sample may be carry-over from other donors' samples.

The chain recombines TRBV2 with TRBJ1-2; D not resolved. This CDR3 contains 15 residues. V lost 3 bases, J lost 0 bases, and 11 bases lay in between. Germline CDR1 and CDR2: SNHLY and FYNNEI. The CDR3, as DNA: TGTGCCAGCAGTGAGAGGCGCCTCTCTAACTATGGCTACACCTTC. Its translation is CASSERRLSNYGYTF.

This clonotype was detected a few times. This sequence joins TRBV3-1 and TRBJ2-5; D not certain. The CDR3 extends over 13 amino acids. V shed 0 bases and J shed 4 bases, with 6 bases lying between them. Germline V gene lookup returns CDR1 LGHDT and CDR2 YNNKEL (reference sequence). CDR3 in DNA: TGTGCCAGCAGCCAAGAGTCCGGAGAGACCCAGTACTTC. As protein: CASSQESGETQYF.

This clonotype was seen only a few times. The chain employs TRBV27 and TRBJ1-5; tentative D call: TRBD1 (5 bases). Germline CDR1 reads MNHEY; CDR2 reads SMNVEV (reference sequence). Trimming pared 9 bases from V and 3 bases from J, leaving 21 bases between. The CDR3 extends over 16 amino acids. CDR3 sequence (DNA): TGTGCCAGTCAAAGCGGTGTGGAGGGACCCAATCAGCCCCAGCATTTT. It yields the protein CASQSGVEGPNQPQHF.

The CDR3 region is CASSQETGDFAGELFF. CDR3 sequence (DNA): TGCGCCAGCAGCCAAGAAACAGGGGATTTCGCCGGGGAGCTGTTTTTT. The rearrangement links TRBV4-3 to TRBJ2-2, with 7 bases aligning to TRBD1. Germline assignment: CDR1 LGHNA and CDR2 YSLEER. The CDR3 is made up of 16 amino acids. After removal of 0 bases from V and 6 bases from J, the junction contained 7 bases not matched to a gene.

There are a few counts of this clonotype. The rearrangement links TRBV20-1 to TRBJ2-7; D perhaps matches TRBD2 (7 bases). The CDR3 is made up of 13 amino acids. Germline CDR1 is DFQATT and CDR2 is SNEGSKA (reference sequence). V lost 3 bases and J 1 base, leaving 10 bases between the germline ends. The CDR3 sequence: CSARGGASYEQYF. CDR3 coding DNA: TGCAGTGCTAGGGGGGGGGCTTCCTACGAGCAGTACTTC.

This clonotype has a count of ten or more. CDR3 bases: TGTGCCAGCACCTCGACAGTAGCTAGCAATCAGCCCCAGCATTTT. Residues: CASTSTVASNQPQHF. V usage is TRBV12-3 or TRBV12-4 and J usage is TRBJ1-5; D may be TRBD1 (5 bases). This CDR3 is 15 amino acids long. The V end lost 7 bases, the J end lost 0 bases, and 13 bases lay between the germline ends.

The chain uses TRBV27 and TRBJ1-5; 7 nucleotides match TRBD1. V was clipped by 3 bases and J by 2 bases; unmatched bases: 7. The CDR3 has 16 residues. Germline values: CDR1 MNHEY, CDR2 SMNVEV (reference sequence). The CDR3 protein is CASSFGIGTGNQPQHF. The CDR3 DNA follows: TGTGCCAGCAGTTTCGGGATAGGGACAGGCAATCAGCCCCAGCATTTT.

A single count supports this clonotype. In nucleotides, the CDR3 is TGTGCCACCAGTGACCGACGCAAAACGGGACAGTATGAAGCTTTCTTT. Translated, it gives CATSDRRKTGQYEAFF. This chain links TRBV24-1 with TRBJ1-1; 7 nucleotides agree with TRBD1. The junction had 14 bases not matched to a gene; V was cut back by 4 bases and J by 7 bases. Looked up from germline, CDR1 is KGHDR and CDR2 is SFDVKD. This CDR3 region has 16 residues.

The CDR3 nucleotides are TGTGCCAGCAGCCCGGATTATGGGGGGAGGGCTGAACTAACTGAAGCTTTCTTT. This gives the protein CASSPDYGGRAELTEAFF. The genes are TRBV7-2 and TRBJ1-1, with a weak D call TRBD1 (5 bases). Per germline, CDR1 SGHTA and CDR2 FQGNSA. This CDR3 has 18 residues. The V and J ends lost 5 bases and 5 bases respectively, with 27 bases between them. Filled out from reference TRBV7-2 and TRBJ1-1, the complete variable domain reads GAGVSQSPSNKVTEKGKDVELRCDPISGHTALYWYRQSLGQGLEFLIYFQGNSAPDKSGLPSDRFSAERTGGSVSTLTIQRTQQEDSAVYLCASSPDYGGRAELTEAFFGQGTRLTVV.

This clonotype was picked up a small number of times. This chain joins TRBV28 and TRBJ1-5; 10 bases match TRBD1. The CDR3 is 17 amino acids. V lost 7 bases to trimming and J lost 2 bases; unmatched junction nucleotides: 11. Germline CDR1 reads MDHEN; CDR2 reads SYDVKM. The CDR3 bases are TGTGCCAGCACCATCGCGACAGGGGGCTTTGGCAATCAGCCCCAGCATTTT. Its translation is CASTIATGGFGNQPQHF.